Listed below are T cell receptor beta chains from one sample, sequenced in a study of blood T cell repertoires in COVID-19. TCRdb keeps only in-frame clones here, not all; method: immunoSEQ multiplex PCR. The table has some 170,000 clones, 70% to 85% seen once. Sequenced input: PBMCs or T cells enriched from blood (not recorded which). Source of these receptors: a woman aged 45-59 years who had recovered from COVID-19. Both conserved end residues are part of each CDR3.

j_call,v_call,cdr3_aa
TRBJ2-7,TRBV5-1,CASTEGALSYEQYF
TRBJ2-5,TRBV5-4,CASSPQGGAGETQYF
TRBJ2-1,TRBV7-9,CASSSGTSGSYNEQFF
TRBJ1-1,TRBV7-6,CASSHRALNTEAFF
TRBJ1-2,TRBV3-1/TRBV3-2,CASGTGAYGYTF
TRBJ2-7,TRBV5-1,CASSSGQGYEQYF
TRBJ2-1,TRBV5-1,CASSSPGTSGRAVVHNEQFF
TRBJ2-3,TRBV7-3,CASSLSTSGRGTDTQYF
TRBJ1-2,TRBV3-1/TRBV3-2,CASSQLPGTANYGYTF
TRBJ1-5,TRBV28,CATLRSNQPQHF
TRBJ1-1,TRBV6-5,CASTPRGGGMRKAFF
TRBJ1-2,TRBV19,CASGTGLVYGYTF
TRBJ2-5,TRBV5-4,CASSLAGDQPKVKTQYF
TRBJ2-7,TRBV4-3,CASSQDFGLAGTYEQYF
TRBJ1-1,TRBV6-5,CASSPRQGAAEAFF
TRBJ1-1,TRBV6-5,CASRRQGFGTEAFF
TRBJ2-7,TRBV2,CASSNPSGRPSYEQYF
TRBJ2-7,TRBV11-2,CASSLDLGSEQYF
TRBJ2-5,TRBV19,CASSTRRGSETQYF
TRBJ2-2,TRBV27,CASAWGGNTGELFF
TRBJ2-1,TRBV7-9,CASSLVGGEQFF
TRBJ1-1,TRBV10-3,CAITRTGANTEAFF
TRBJ2-7,TRBV7-9,CASGQVIYEQYF
TRBJ1-1,TRBV7-9,CASSYNHAKQGQRSTEAFF
TRBJ2-3,TRBV11-2,CASSLAGAGSTDTQYF
TRBJ2-5,TRBV27,CASSSPLTGAQTQYF
TRBJ2-5,TRBV2,CASDKRVAQETQYF
TRBJ2-6,TRBV9,CASSGGGSGANVLTF
TRBJ2-1,TRBV6-2/TRBV6-3,CASSYPAHGTRIGNEQFF
TRBJ2-7,TRBV15,CATSRGPGGSLGEQYF
TRBJ1-5,TRBV7-9,CASSLPGDQPQHF
TRBJ2-5,TRBV2,CASSERTGGEKETQYF
TRBJ1-4,TRBV28,CASRGGSANEKLFF
TRBJ1-3,TRBV19,CASSSHHRHLSGNTIYF
TRBJ1-1,TRBV3-1/TRBV3-2,CASSLSSGGSFF
TRBJ1-2,TRBV28,CASVVSGFYGYTF
TRBJ1-5,TRBV29-1,CSVVQGANQPQHF
TRBJ1-1,TRBV7-8,CASSLAHTGMNTEAFF
TRBJ2-1,TRBV5-1,CASSLAFSGNEQFF
TRBJ2-5,TRBV27,CASKLGLAGAGQETQYF
TRBJ1-1,TRBV6-5,CASTGLRNTEAFF
TRBJ1-2,TRBV28,CASRTTSSNYGYTF
TRBJ1-4,TRBV10-1,CASSPNRGAPEKLFF
TRBJ2-1,TRBV7-2,CASRKPGLAVNEQFF
TRBJ1-1,TRBV18,CASSPSRGATGRNTEAFF
TRBJ2-3,TRBV5-1,CATSRQDSTDTQYF
TRBJ2-1,TRBV27,CASSLGTSGNNEQFF
TRBJ2-5,TRBV5-6,CASSSDRLGKETQYF
TRBJ1-5,TRBV5-6,CASSLSGWNQPQHF
TRBJ1-1,TRBV19,CASSMFRGTEAFF
TRBJ1-3,TRBV25-1,CASSDPGSGNTIYF
TRBJ2-1,TRBV5-1,CASSLGGGSYNEQFF
TRBJ1-5,TRBV30,CAWSTGTSNQPQHF